These 15 T cell receptor beta chains share one sample of origin, sequenced in a study of blood T cell repertoires in COVID-19. Here immunoSEQ multiplex PCR was the method, and the copy in TCRdb shows in-frame clones only, minus some. This table holds hundreds of thousands of clones, around 82% found once. Sequences were obtained from peripheral blood. Receptors originate from a middle-aged woman with active or convalescent COVID-19.

Note on this clone: This specimen includes other DNA sequences encoding the same CDR3. V gene TRBV30 combines with J gene TRBJ2-3, with a possible D match to TRBD2 (6 bases). The CDR3 is made up of 12 amino acids. V lost 1 base, J lost 4 bases, and 6 bases lay in between. Germline V gene lookup returns CDR1 GTSNPN and CDR2 SVGIG (reference sequence). CDR3: CAWSGGADTQYF. As DNA, the CDR3 is TGTGCCTGGAGTGGGGGGGCAGATACGCAGTATTTT.

The chain is built from TRBV18 and TRBJ2-2, with 10 bases matching TRBD2. Germline loops: CDR1 KGHSH, CDR2 LQKENI. The CDR3 loop spans 16 amino acids. Trimming took 1 base from V and 1 from J; bases not matched to a gene: 0. The CDR3 coding sequence is TGTGCCAGCTCACCACTAGCGGGAGGGAACACCGGGGAGCTGTTTTTT. Protein product: CASSPLAGGNTGELFF.

The chain's CDR3 is CASSSGTGAFF. In nucleotides, the CDR3 is TGTGCCAGTAGTAGCGGGACAGGGGCTTTCTTT. The chain recombines TRBV19 with TRBJ1-1; 9 nucleotides align to TRBD1. This CDR3 contains 11 residues. CDR1 and CDR2 from the germline V gene are LNHDA and SQIVND (reference sequence). V lost 4 bases and J lost 11; bases outside the gene matches: 2.

J is TRBJ2-3 and V is TRBV3-1 (or the pseudogene TRBV3-2); tentative D call: TRBD2 (5 bases). Trimming took off 1 base at V and 3 bases at J, with 11 bases between the two ends. CDR3 length equals 15 residues. CDR1 is LGHDT and CDR2 is YNNKEL in the germline V gene (reference sequence). The CDR3 nucleotides read TGTGCCAGCAGCCAAGTCGGACTCGGAACAGATACGCAGTATTTT. Amino acids: CASSQVGLGTDTQYF.

V and J are TRBV11-3 and TRBJ2-7; 8 bases align to TRBD1. V gave up 1 base and J gave up 0 bases; unmatched junction bases: 8. This CDR3 comprises 17 residues. CDR1 is SGHNT, CDR2 YENEEA, per germline. The CDR3 here is CASSLGAGGQSSYEQYF. As DNA, the CDR3 is TGTGCCAGCAGCTTAGGGGCAGGGGGCCAGAGCTCCTACGAGCAGTACTTC.

In nucleotides, the CDR3 is TGTGCCAGCAGTATAGGACAGGGGAAGGTCGATGAGCAGTTCTTC. Translating it yields CASSIGQGKVDEQFF. The chain joins TRBV7-9 to TRBJ2-1, with 9 bases that match TRBD1. The CDR3 extends over 15 amino acids. Germline V CDR1 and CDR2: SEHNR, FQNEAQ (reference sequence). The V segment lost 6 bases and the J segment 8 bases; nucleotides outside the gene matches: 11.

The V gene is TRBV5-4, the J gene TRBJ1-2, with D perhaps TRBD1 (5 bases). Germline V gene sequence: CDR1 SGHNT, CDR2 YYREEE (reference sequence). V dropped 0 bases and J dropped 5 bases, with 14 bases sitting between them. This CDR3 is 15 amino acids long. CDR3 in DNA: TGTGCCAGCAGCTTGGCGGGGGAGGCCCCATATGGCTACACCTTC. It specifies CASSLAGEAPYGYTF. Full variable domain (missing parts from reference TRBV5-4 and TRBJ1-2): ETGVTQSPTHLIKTRGQQVTLRCSSQSGHNTVSWYQQALGQGPQFIFQYYREEENGRGNFPPRFSGLQFPNYSSELNVNALELDDSALYLCASSLAGEAPYGYTFGSGTRLTVV.

The chain has TRBV7-2 and TRBJ1-3; 7 bases line up with TRBD1. In germline, CDR1 is SGHTA, CDR2 FQGNSA. J was trimmed by 2 bases and V by 2 bases; bases with no gene match: 12. CDR3 length: 18 amino acids. CDR3: CASSLYPPGTGAGNTIYF. The CDR3, as DNA: TGTGCCAGCAGCTTATACCCCCCAGGAACAGGGGCTGGAAACACCATATATTTT.

The chain links TRBV11-2 to TRBJ2-1; 7 nucleotides align to TRBD2. Germline V lookup: CDR1 SGHAT, CDR2 FQNNGV. After removal of 5 bases from V and 4 bases from J, the junction contained 11 bases not matched to a gene. The CDR3 consists of 16 residues. CDR3 protein: CASSPREGTIYNEQFF. CDR3 nucleotides: TGTGCCAGCAGCCCTCGAGAGGGGACTATATACAATGAGCAGTTCTTC. Full variable domain (remainder filled in from reference TRBV11-2 and TRBJ2-1): EAGVAQSPRYKIIEKRQSVAFWCNPISGHATLYWYQQILGQGPKLLIQFQNNGVVDDSQLPKDRFSAERLKGVDSTLKIQPAKLEDSAVYLCASSPREGTIYNEQFFGPGTRLTVL.

The chain employs TRBV4-3 and TRBJ2-1, with TRBD1 identical over 7 bases. The V and J ends lost 1 base and 4 bases, in that order; junction bases with no gene match: 7. The CDR3 has 16 amino acids. The germline CDR1 and CDR2 sequences are LGHNA and YSLEER. The CDR3 sequence is CASSQAADRLYNEQFF. The CDR3 nucleotides read TGCGCCAGCAGCCAAGCCGCGGACAGGCTATACAATGAGCAGTTCTTC.

This chain links TRBV28 with TRBJ1-4, with TRBD1 as a possible D gene (6 bases). V was clipped by 6 bases and J by 3 bases, with 14 bases between them. There are 15 residues in the CDR3. CDR1 is MDHEN, CDR2 SYDVKM, per germline. CDR3 sequence: CASSGAGTPNEKLFF. The CDR3, as DNA: TGTGCCAGCAGCGGGGCCGGGACACCTAATGAAAAACTGTTTTTT.

The chain employs TRBV7-8 and TRBJ2-1; D possibly corresponds to TRBD1 (6 bases). Germline V lookup: CDR1 SGHVS, CDR2 FQNEAQ. The CDR3 extends over 16 amino acids. V shed 4 bases and J shed 4 bases, with 17 bases lying between them. The CDR3, as DNA: TGTGCCAGCAGCTCAGAAGGGGGTACCGGGTACAATGAGCAGTTCTTC. Translated: CASSSEGGTGYNEQFF. The full variable domain, its missing parts supplied by reference TRBV7-8 and TRBJ2-1, is GAGVSQSPRYKVAKRGQDVALRCDPISGHVSLFWYQQALGQGPEFLTYFQNEAQLDKSGLPSDRFFAERPEGSVSTLKIQRTQQEDSAVYLCASSSEGGTGYNEQFFGPGTRLTVL.

This clone was counted between two and nine times. The chain is built from TRBV24-1 and TRBJ1-2, with TRBD1 matching 8 bases. CDR3 length: 15 residues. V gave up 5 bases and J gave up 6 bases; unmatched junction bases: 10. CDR1 and CDR2 from the germline V gene are KGHDR and SFDVKD. The CDR3 protein is CATSGGTGAFNGYTF. The CDR3 DNA reads TGTGCCACCAGTGGGGGGACAGGAGCTTTCAATGGCTACACCTTC.

This chain joins TRBV2 and TRBJ2-5, with 7 nucleotides matching TRBD1. This CDR3 spans 14 amino acids. Germline CDR1 SNHLY, CDR2 FYNNEI. The V and J ends lost 6 bases and 2 bases, in that order; junction bases with no gene match: 6. DNA of the CDR3: TGTGCCAGCAGGTTCGGGACAGCGCAAGAGACCCAGTACTTC. This sequence encodes CASRFGTAQETQYF.

In its sample, this clone was seen once. The rearrangement uses TRBV2 and TRBJ2-7; 9 nucleotides align to TRBD1. The CDR3 is made up of 14 amino acids. With V trimmed by 4 bases and J by 1 base, 2 bases remained unmatched. Germline V CDR1 and CDR2: SNHLY, FYNNEI. This chain's CDR3 is CASSGDRASYEQYF. In nucleotides, the CDR3 is TGTGCCAGCAGTGGGGACAGGGCATCCTACGAGCAGTACTTC.